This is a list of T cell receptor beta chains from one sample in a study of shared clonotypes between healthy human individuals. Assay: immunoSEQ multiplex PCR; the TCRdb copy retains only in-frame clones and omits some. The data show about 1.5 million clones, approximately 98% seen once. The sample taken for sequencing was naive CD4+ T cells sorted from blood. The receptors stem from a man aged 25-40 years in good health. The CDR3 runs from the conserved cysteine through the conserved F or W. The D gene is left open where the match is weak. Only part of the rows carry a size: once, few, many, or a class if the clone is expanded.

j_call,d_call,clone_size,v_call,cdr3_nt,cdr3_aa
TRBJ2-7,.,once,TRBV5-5,TGTGCCAGCAGCTTGATGCAGGCCTCCTACGAGCAGTACTTC,CASSLMQASYEQYF
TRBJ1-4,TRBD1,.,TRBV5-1,TGCGCCAGCAAAATCACCCCCGGGACAGATAATGAAAAACTGTTTTTT,CASKITPGTDNEKLFF
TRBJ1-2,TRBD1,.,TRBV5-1,TGCGCCAGCAGCCGATGGACAGGGACGAACTATGGCTACACCTTC,CASSRWTGTNYGYTF
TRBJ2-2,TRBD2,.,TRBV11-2,TGTGCCAGCAGCTCCCTAGCGGGAACCGGGGAGCTGTTTTTT,CASSSLAGTGELFF
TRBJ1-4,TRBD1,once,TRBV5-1,TGCGCCAGCAGCGCCGACAGGGTGTCGGGTGAAAAACTGTTTTTT,CASSADRVSGEKLFF
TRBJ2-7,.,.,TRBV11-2,TGTGCCAGCAGCCCTCGGGTAGGGCGCTCCTACGAGCAGTACTTC,CASSPRVGRSYEQYF
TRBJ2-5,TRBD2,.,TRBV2,TGTGCCAGCAGGGGAGGGTCCCAAGAGACCCAGTACTTC,CASRGGSQETQYF
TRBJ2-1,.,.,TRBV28,TGTGCCAGCAGTTTATCCCGAATGGGGGGCGGCTACAATGAGCAGTTCTTC,CASSLSRMGGGYNEQFF
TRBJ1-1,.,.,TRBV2,TGTGCCAGCATCAACAGCGGGGGGGGCACTGAAGCTTTCTTT,CASINSGGGTEAFF
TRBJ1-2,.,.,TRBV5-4,TGTGCCAGCAGCCCCGTTAAGGGGGGCTATGGCTACACCTTC,CASSPVKGGYGYTF
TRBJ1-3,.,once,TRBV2,TGTGCCAGCAGTGACGGGGCCTACTCTGGAAACACCATATATTTT,CASSDGAYSGNTIYF
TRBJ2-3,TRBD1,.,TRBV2,TGTGCCAGCAGGAGACAGGGTGGCACAGATACGCAGTATTTT,CASRRQGGTDTQYF
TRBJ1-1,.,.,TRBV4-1,TGCGCCAGCAGCCACACAGGGACCCACACTGAAGCTTTCTTT,CASSHTGTHTEAFF
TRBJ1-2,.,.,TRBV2,TGTGCCAGCAGTCTTGGGAACGGCTACACCTTC,CASSLGNGYTF
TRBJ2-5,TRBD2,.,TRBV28,TGTGCCAGCAGTTGGACTAGCGGGAAAGGGACCCAGTACTTC,CASSWTSGKGTQYF
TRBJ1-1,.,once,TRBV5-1,TGCGCCAGCAGCCTATTATCCTCGGGGGCGACTGAAGCTTTCTTT,CASSLLSSGATEAFF
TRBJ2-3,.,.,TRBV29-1,TGCAGCGTTGGTACGTTGGGGCCCGCTAGCACAGATACGCAGTATTTT,CSVGTLGPASTDTQYF
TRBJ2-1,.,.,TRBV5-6,TGTGCCAGCAGCTTCGGGACTGCCAATGAGCAGTTCTTC,CASSFGTANEQFF
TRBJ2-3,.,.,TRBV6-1,TGTGCCAGCAGTGTGAAGTCGAGGAATACGCAGTATTTT,CASSVKSRNTQYF
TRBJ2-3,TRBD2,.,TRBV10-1,TGCGCCAGCAGTGGGACTAGCGGGTCAATAGATACGCAGTATTTT,CASSGTSGSIDTQYF
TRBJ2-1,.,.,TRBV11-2,TGTGCCAGCAGCTCCTCGGGACGCCCAACCTACAATGAGCAGTTCTTC,CASSSSGRPTYNEQFF
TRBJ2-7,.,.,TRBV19,TGTGCCAGTAGTCCGGACGCCCGGAGGTACGAGCAGTACTTC,CASSPDARRYEQYF
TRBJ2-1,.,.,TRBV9,TGTGCCAGCAGCGTAGAAATCGAGCGAAAGTCCTACAATGAGCAGTTCTTC,CASSVEIERKSYNEQFF
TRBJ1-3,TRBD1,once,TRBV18,TGTGCCAGCTCACCAACGACAGGGGGACCTGGAAACACCATATATTTT,CASSPTTGGPGNTIYF
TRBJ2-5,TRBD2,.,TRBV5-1,TGCGCCAGCAGCCGAGGACTAGCGAGAGGGGAAGAGACCCAGTACTTC,CASSRGLARGEETQYF
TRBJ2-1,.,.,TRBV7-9,TGTGCCAGCAGCCAGGGGAACTCCTACAATGAGCAGTTCTTC,CASSQGNSYNEQFF
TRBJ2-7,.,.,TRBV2,TGTGCCAGCAGTACCTCTCCGGACTCGTACGAGCAGTACTTC,CASSTSPDSYEQYF
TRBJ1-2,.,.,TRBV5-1,TGCGCCAGCAGCTCCGCTCACTATGGCTACACCTTC,CASSSAHYGYTF
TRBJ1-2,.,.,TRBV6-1,TGTGCCGCCGTCTCCTTCACAGTCGGCTATGGCTACACCTTC,CAAVSFTVGYGYTF
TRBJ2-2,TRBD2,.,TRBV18,TGTGCCAGCTCACCGGGAGGGCGTGACACCGGGGAGCTGTTTTTT,CASSPGGRDTGELFF
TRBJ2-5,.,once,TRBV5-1,TGCGCCAGCAGCTTGTGGGCCCAACAACAAGAGACCCAGTACTTC,CASSLWAQQQETQYF
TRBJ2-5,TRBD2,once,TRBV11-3,TGTGCCAGCAGCTTAGATCTCGGGGGAGGGCCACGAGAGACCCAGTACTTC,CASSLDLGGGPRETQYF
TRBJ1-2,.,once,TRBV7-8,TGTGCCAGCAGCCTACCGGGCAGGGGTTCTAACTATGGCTACACCTTC,CASSLPGRGSNYGYTF
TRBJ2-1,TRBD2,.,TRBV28,TGTGCCAGCAGTTTATGGAAAACTAGCGGAAGCTCCTACAATGAGCAGTTCTTC,CASSLWKTSGSSYNEQFF
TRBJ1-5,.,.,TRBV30,TGTGCCTGGAGTCTATTTGGGGTTGGGGGCAATCAGCCCCAGCATTTT,CAWSLFGVGGNQPQHF
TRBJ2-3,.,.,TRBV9,TGTGCCAGCAGCGAGGAAACAGATACGCAGTATTTT,CASSEETDTQYF
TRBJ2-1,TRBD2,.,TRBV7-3,TGTGCCAGCAGCTCCACTAGCGGTTTATACAATGAGCAGTTCTTC,CASSSTSGLYNEQFF
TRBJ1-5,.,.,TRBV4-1,TGCGCCAGCAGCCATCCCCTACGTGGCCCCAATCAGCCCCAGCATTTT,CASSHPLRGPNQPQHF
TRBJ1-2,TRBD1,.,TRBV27,TGTGCCAGCAGTGCCGGGACAGACGATCTCTATGGCTACACCTTC,CASSAGTDDLYGYTF
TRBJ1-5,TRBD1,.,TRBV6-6,TGTGCCAGCAGCCTCCCCCAGGGGGCTGGACAGCCCCAGCATTTT,CASSLPQGAGQPQHF
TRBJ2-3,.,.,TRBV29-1,TGCAGCGCCTCTCGGGGGGCTGGAGATACGCAGTATTTT,CSASRGAGDTQYF
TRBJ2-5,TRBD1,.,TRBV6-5,TGTGCCAGCAGACCGGGACAGCAAGAGACCCAGTACTTC,CASRPGQQETQYF
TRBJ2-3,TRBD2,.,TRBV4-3,TGCGCCAGCAGCCGCCATTGGACTAGCGGGAGGGGAGCCACAGATACGCAGTATTTT,CASSRHWTSGRGATDTQYF
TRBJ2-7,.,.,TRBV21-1,TGTGCCAGCAGCAAGCCGGGACTAGCTAAGACCTCCTACGAGCAGTACTTC,CASSKPGLAKTSYEQYF
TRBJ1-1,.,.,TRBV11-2,TGTGCCAGCATCCTTAGGAGGGGTTTTGAAGCTTTCTTT,CASILRRGFEAFF